These T cell receptor beta chains were read from a single sample in a study of blood T cells in healthy people across ages. MiXCR was run by TCRdb on the 5' RACE reads, yielding one entry per CDR3 protein. The sample records some 850,000 distinct CDR3 sequences, roughly 24% being singletons. The same data also went into a second study, on T cells of mothers and their children.

The sequenced sample was blood. These TCRs come from a boy aged 5 to 17 in good health. The CDR3 runs from the conserved cysteine through the conserved F or W. A D gene is named only where the DNA matches it firmly. The listing skips clone size in some rows; elsewhere it reads once, few, many or a size class.

TRBJ2-6 - TRBV6-1 - CASMSSGANVLTF TGTGCCAGCATGAGCTCTGGGGCCAACGTCCTGACTTTC
TRBJ2-7 - TRBV30 - CAWGSSYEQYF TGTGCCTGGGGCAGCTCCTACGAGCAGTACTTC
TRBJ2-3 - TRBV2 - CASSRENTDTQYF TGTGCCAGCAGTAGGGAAAACACAGATACGCAGTATTTT
TRBJ1-1 once TRBV29-1 - CSVEDRSTEAFF TGCAGCGTTGAAGATCGGAGTACTGAAGCTTTCTTT
TRBJ2-5 - TRBV19 TRBD2 CASSMGLAIETQYF TGTGCCAGTAGTATGGGACTAGCAATCGAGACCCAGTACTTC
TRBJ1-4 few TRBV20-1 - CSARVLQGPYEKLFF TGCAGTGCTAGAGTCCTACAGGGTCCCTATGAAAAACTGTTTTTT
TRBJ2-4 - TRBV3-1 - CASSQAENIQYF TGCGCCAGCAGCCAAGCAGAAAACATTCAGTACTTC
TRBJ1-3 - TRBV20-1 - CSARGAGSGNSGNTIYF TGCAGTGCTAGAGGGGCAGGCTCGGGGAACTCTGGAAACACCATATATTTT
TRBJ1-4 few TRBV7-9 - CASSSSSNGKLFF TGTGCCAGCAGCTCCTCCTCAAATGGAAAACTGTTTTTT
TRBJ2-5 few TRBV7-2 - CASSLGGLLETQYF TGTGCCAGCAGCTTAGGGGGCCTTCTGGAGACCCAGTACTTC
TRBJ2-5 few TRBV3-1 - CASSQLAQETQYF TGTGCCAGCAGCCAACTAGCCCAAGAGACCCAGTACTTC
TRBJ2-5 - TRBV3-1 - CASSAACNEQLF TGTGCCAGCAGTGCCGCCTGCAATGAGCAGCTCTTC
TRBJ1-4 - TRBV29-1 - CSVERAPNEKLFF TGCAGCGTTGAAAGGGCCCCTAATGAAAAACTGTTTTTT
TRBJ2-2 - TRBV2 - CASKITVDTGELFF TGTGCCAGCAAGATTACGGTCGACACCGGGGAGCTGTTTTTT
TRBJ2-5 few TRBV9 - CASSVEGNPFGEQYF TGTGCCAGCAGCGTAGAGGGCAACCCCTTTGGAGAGCAGTACTTC
TRBJ2-3 - TRBV20-1 TRBD2 CSASAPGTRFGTQYF TGCAGTGCTAGCGCCCCCGGGACTAGATTTGGTACGCAGTATTTT
TRBJ2-7 - TRBV16 - CASSPTVLYEQYF TGTGCCAGCAGCCCGACGGTTCTCTACGAGCAGTACTTC
TRBJ1-2 - TRBV12-3/TRBV12-4 - CASSLKVYGYTF TGTGCCAGCAGTTTGAAAGTCTATGGCTACACCTTC
TRBJ2-7 few TRBV6-2/TRBV6-3 - CASSDAGTLTHLYF TGTGCCAGCAGTGACGCCGGGACTCTCACCCACCTGTACTTC
TRBJ2-3 few TRBV5-5 TRBD2 CASSFGTSGNLQYF TGTGCCAGCAGCTTCGGGACTAGCGGGAACCTGCAGTATTTT
TRBJ1-1 - TRBV20-1 - CSARGALNTEAFF TGCAGTGCTAGAGGGGCGCTGAACACTGAAGCTTTCTTT
TRBJ1-4 - TRBV7-9 TRBD1 CASSERDSSEKLFF TGTGCCAGCAGCGAACGGGACAGTAGTGAAAAACTGTTTTTT
TRBJ2-7 - TRBV13 TRBD2 CASSSGGVREQYF TGTGCCAGCAGCTCCGGGGGGGTTCGCGAGCAGTACTTC
TRBJ2-7 - TRBV5-4 - CASRLDSSGEQYF TGTGCCAGCAGACTGGACAGCTCGGGGGAGCAGTACTTC
TRBJ2-1 few TRBV4-1 - CASSQGHLSSYNEQFF TGCGCCAGCAGCCAAGGACACCTGAGCTCCTACAATGAGCAGTTCTTC
TRBJ2-5 - TRBV20-1 - CSARDVNQETQYF TGCAGTGCTAGAGATGTCAACCAAGAGACCCAGTACTTC
TRBJ1-6 few TRBV12-3/TRBV12-4 - CASSLGQIGNSPLHF TGTGCCAGCAGTTTAGGGCAGATCGGTAATTCACCCCTCCACTTT
TRBJ2-1 few TRBV7-2 - CASSLYAVSYNEQFF TGTGCCAGCAGCTTATATGCTGTCTCCTACAATGAGCAGTTCTTC
TRBJ1-6 - TRBV7-6 TRBD1 CASSSRQGDNSPLHF TGTGCCAGCAGCTCCAGACAGGGCGATAATTCACCCCTCCACTTT
TRBJ2-7 - TRBV5-1 - CASSSDEAYEQYF TGCGCCAGCAGCTCGGACGAAGCCTACGAGCAGTACTTC
TRBJ1-4 - TRBV19 - CAGGVEELFF TGTGCCGGGGGGGTGGAGGAACTGTTTTTT
TRBJ2-7 - TRBV10-2 - CASRPGRTYEQYF TGCGCCAGCAGGCCCGGCAGGACCTACGAGCAGTACTTC
TRBJ1-1 - TRBV29-1 - CSATPGLGTEAFF TGCAGCGCTACGCCGGGACTGGGCACTGAAGCTTTCTTT
TRBJ1-1 few TRBV3-1 - CASSGRRGSTEAFF TGTGCCAGCAGCGGCCGCCGGGGGAGCACTGAAGCTTTCTTT
TRBJ1-2 - TRBV9 - CASSDGKDYGYTF TGTGCCAGCAGCGACGGGAAGGACTATGGCTACACCTTC
TRBJ1-4 - TRBV2 TRBD1 CASSNGQGTEKLFF TGTGCCAGCAGTAACGGACAGGGGACGGAAAAACTGTTTTTT
TRBJ2-6 - TRBV7-9 - CASSWTVGYGANVLTF TGTGCCAGCAGTTGGACGGTGGGGTATGGGGCCAACGTCCTGACTTTC
TRBJ1-4 few TRBV5-1 - CASSKDGNEKLFF TGCGCCAGCAGCAAGGACGGAAATGAAAAACTGTTTTTT
TRBJ2-1 - TRBV5-6 TRBD2 CASSFLAGALGDYNEQFF TGTGCCAGCAGCTTCCTAGCGGGGGCCCTAGGAGATTACAATGAGCAGTTCTTC
TRBJ2-5 - TRBV7-9 - CASRTLWGEETQYF TGTGCCAGCAGGACCCTCTGGGGCGAAGAGACCCAGTACTTC
TRBJ1-6 - TRBV5-1 - CASSLNFGSGVRSPLHF TGCGCCAGCAGCTTGAACTTCGGGAGCGGAGTACGGTCACCCCTCCACTTT
TRBJ1-2 few TRBV29-1 TRBD1 CSVGTGDYF TGCAGCGTTGGGACAGGGGACTACTTC
TRBJ1-2 - TRBV29-1 TRBD1 CSSDRGGGYTF TGCAGCTCTGACAGGGGAGGAGGCTACACCTTC
TRBJ2-1 - TRBV12-5 TRBD1 CASGFRLRSGTGGDEQFF TGTGCTAGTGGTTTCAGGCTACGCTCCGGGACAGGGGGCGATGAGCAGTTCTTC
TRBJ2-1 few TRBV20-1 TRBD2 CSAGRTSGFYNERFF TGCAGTGCTGGACGGACTAGCGGGTTTTACAATGAGCGGTTCTTC
TRBJ1-4 - TRBV6-1 - CASSGAEITNEKLFF TGTGCCAGCAGTGGGGCGGAGATCACTAATGAAAAACTGTTTTTT
TRBJ1-3 - TRBV16 - CASSQGGILSGNTIYF TGTGCCAGCAGCCAAGGGGGGATTCTCTCTGGAAACACCATATATTTT
TRBJ2-1 few TRBV6-2/TRBV6-3 - CASSYSRGGGLNEQFF TGTGCCAGCAGTTACTCGAGAGGGGGGGGCCTTAATGAGCAGTTCTTC
TRBJ2-2 - TRBV7-6 - CASSLGQGGPGELFF TGTGCCAGCAGCTTAGGGCAGGGTGGCCCCGGGGAGCTGTTTTTT
TRBJ2-3 - TRBV20-1 TRBD2 CSAPSGGPLPGTDTQYF TGCAGTGCCCCCAGCGGGGGGCCACTACCGGGCACAGATACGCAGTATTTT
TRBJ1-2 - TRBV5-1 TRBD1 CASSLAGQGREYTF TGCGCCAGCAGCTTGGCGGGACAGGGGAGGGAGTACACCTTC
TRBJ2-1 - TRBV6-6 - CASSYGQINEQFF TGTGCCAGCAGTTACGGGCAAATCAATGAGCAGTTCTTC
TRBJ1-5 - TRBV10-3 - CAISPTESGGQLQHF TGTGCCATCAGTCCTACTGAGTCAGGTGGGCAGCTCCAGCATTTT